These T cell receptor beta chains were read from a single sample in a study of lymphopenia after photon versus proton radiotherapy. Here immunoSEQ multiplex PCR was the method, and the copy in TCRdb shows in-frame clones only, minus some. The sample lists about 160,000 clones, about 85% occurring once. The sequencing used peripheral blood, collected from a patient treated with photon-based radiotherapy. The receptors here all came from a man aged 50-60 years with gastric cancer. Each CDR3 is given with its conserved first and last residue. A D gene is named only where the DNA matches it firmly. Expanded clones get a size class; other rows say once, few or many, or leave the size out.

.	TRBV25-1	TRBJ2-5	.	TGTGCCAGCAGTGAAGGTGTCCAAGAGACCCAGTACTTC	CASSEGVQETQYF
.	TRBV19	TRBJ2-1	.	TGTGCCAGTAGCCCGACACGGAGTTTGATTGGTGAGCAGTTCTTC	CASSPTRSLIGEQFF
.	TRBV19	TRBJ2-7	.	TGTGCCAGTACCCCGACGGAGGGGGACTACGAGCAGTACTTC	CASTPTEGDYEQYF
.	TRBV7-9	TRBJ1-1	.	TGTGCCAGCAGCTTGCAGGGGTCTGAAGCTTTCTTT	CASSLQGSEAFF
once	TRBV7-5	TRBJ1-2	.	TGTGCCAGGCCCCTTGGGGGCTACACCTTC	CARPLGGYTF
.	TRBV10-2	TRBJ2-7	TRBD2	TGCGCCAGCAGTGAGTCATCTGGACTAGCGGGGGGAGACGAGCAGTACTTC	CASSESSGLAGGDEQYF
.	TRBV25-1	TRBJ1-6	TRBD1	TGTGCCAGTCACAGGGGGGTCAATTCACCCCTCCACTTT	CASHRGVNSPLHF
once	TRBV6-1	TRBJ2-7	.	TGTGCCAGCAGTGAACTCGTAGAAACCTACGAGCAGTACTTC	CASSELVETYEQYF
.	TRBV7-9	TRBJ2-5	.	TGTGCCAGCAGCGACCTACAAGAGACCCAGTACTTC	CASSDLQETQYF
.	TRBV23-1	TRBJ2-1	.	TGCGCCAACCTCAACGGAGGGGTCTCGTACAATGAGCAGTTCTTC	CANLNGGVSYNEQFF
.	TRBV28	TRBJ2-4	.	TGTGCCAGCAGTCCCCCCGCCTCGGACATTCAGTACTTC	CASSPPASDIQYF
.	TRBV30	TRBJ1-2	.	TGTGCCGGGAGTATTTCCATCTATGGCTACACCTTC	CAGSISIYGYTF
.	TRBV4-1	TRBJ2-3	TRBD2	TGCGCCAGCAGCCACCCACCGGGACTAGCGGCATTTGATAGCACAGATACGCAGTATTTT	CASSHPPGLAAFDSTDTQYF
.	TRBV15	TRBJ2-5	.	TGTGCCACCAGCAGAGATCAGGGGGAGACCCAGTACTTC	CATSRDQGETQYF
once	TRBV30	TRBJ1-1	.	TGTGCCTGGAGTGTAGGTGGTGGCACTGAAGCTTTCTTT	CAWSVGGGTEAFF
.	TRBV7-2	TRBJ2-5	.	TGTGCCAGCAGCTTAGCGGGGGGCGGGATGCAAGAGACCCAGTACTTC	CASSLAGGGMQETQYF
.	TRBV5-1	TRBJ2-3	.	TGCGCCAGCAGCTTGAAGGATTACCTGTCAGATACGCAGTATTTT	CASSLKDYLSDTQYF
.	TRBV11-3	TRBJ1-1	.	TGTGCCAGCAGGGCCAGAGACACTGAAGCTTTCTTT	CASRARDTEAFF
.	TRBV11-2	TRBJ2-7	TRBD1	TGTGCCAGCAGCTTAGGTCATCAAACAGGGGTTGGCGAGCAGTACTTC	CASSLGHQTGVGEQYF
.	TRBV5-4	TRBJ2-2	.	TGTGCCAGCAGCGGACAGAACACCGGGGAGCTGTTTTTT	CASSGQNTGELFF
once	TRBV5-1	TRBJ2-7	TRBD2	TGCGCCAGCAGCCAGACTAGCGTCTCCTACGAGCAGTACTTC	CASSQTSVSYEQYF
.	TRBV30	TRBJ2-3	TRBD2	TGTGCCTGGAGTGTTGGTCTAGCGGGCCTCCTGGGGACAGATACGCAGTATTTT	CAWSVGLAGLLGTDTQYF
.	TRBV9	TRBJ1-5	.	TGTGCCAGCAGCCGGGACGTGGGGTCAAATCAGCCCCAGCATTTT	CASSRDVGSNQPQHF
.	TRBV19	TRBJ1-5	.	TGTGCCAGTAGTACTGGTGGGTTTAGCAATCAGCCCCAGCATTTT	CASSTGGFSNQPQHF
.	TRBV5-8	TRBJ2-7	.	TGTGCCAGCAGCAAACAGGGTTTGCATCACTACGAGCAGTACTTC	CASSKQGLHHYEQYF
.	TRBV7-8	TRBJ2-1	TRBD2	TGTGCCAGCAGCCGGGGACTACCTACCTACAATGAGCAGTTCTTC	CASSRGLPTYNEQFF
medium-sized	TRBV27	TRBJ2-7	TRBD1	TGTGCCAGCAGGGGGGACAGTTACGAGCAGTACTTC	CASRGDSYEQYF
.	TRBV25-1	TRBJ2-3	.	TGTGCCAGCAGTGAACTTCTAGCAGATACGCAGTATTTT	CASSELLADTQYF
.	TRBV7-2	TRBJ1-2	.	TGTGCCAGCAGCCCAAACAGCTATGGCTACACCTTC	CASSPNSYGYTF
once	TRBV25-1	TRBJ2-2	.	TGTGCCAGCAGTGAATACTTTACGAACACCGGGGAGCTGTTTTTT	CASSEYFTNTGELFF
.	TRBV19	TRBJ1-5	TRBD1	TGTGCCAGTAGCCCTGGACAGGGAAGAGGTCAGCCCCAGCATTTT	CASSPGQGRGQPQHF
.	TRBV10-3	TRBJ1-1	.	TGTGCCATCAGTGGCGAGGGGAACACTGAAGCTTTCTTT	CAISGEGNTEAFF
.	TRBV7-2	TRBJ2-3	.	TGTGCCAGCAGCTTAGGACAGTCCGATACGCAGTATTTT	CASSLGQSDTQYF
.	TRBV27	TRBJ2-2	.	TGTGCCAGCAATCGGCGCAGGGACACCGGGGAGCTGTTTTTT	CASNRRRDTGELFF
.	TRBV7-9	TRBJ1-4	.	TGTGCCAGCAGCTTAGAGAACCTGGTCGGTGAAAAACTGTTTTTT	CASSLENLVGEKLFF
.	TRBV7-7	TRBJ2-2	TRBD2	TGTGCCAGCAGCCCCGGTGGGGTAGCGGGAGGAACCGGGGAGCTGTTTTTT	CASSPGGVAGGTGELFF
.	TRBV19	TRBJ2-1	.	TGTGCCAGTAGTCCGGGGGTCGGGGAGCAGTTCTTC	CASSPGVGEQFF
.	TRBV5-1	TRBJ2-1	.	TGCGCCAGCACCGGGGGCAATGAGCAGTTCTTC	CASTGGNEQFF